This T cell receptor beta chain is drawn from a study of blood T cells in healthy people across ages (dated by TCRdb to about 2015). In the study overall: In model experiments, roughly one uniquely barcoded TCR beta cDNA molecule per two T cells was captured by template switching. The study measured age-related changes in TCR beta repertoire diversity using deep sequencing normalized with unique cDNA molecular identifiers. The donors were divided into four age groups: young (average about 15 years), middle-aged (roughly 40), aged (approximately 62) and long-lived (approximately 74). Donors of different ages were randomly distributed across sequencing lanes to avoid experimental bias. For two donors (one aged 18 to 29 and one aged 80 or older), the study analyzed two additional independent replicas of 1 million unique cDNA reads from the same blood draw. General findings and caveats noted by the study authors: Compared with the aged group, the long-lived group had more naive CD4+ T cells, fewer expanded clones and increased TCR diversity, a pattern suggesting age selection. Since profiling was done on bulk unsorted PBMCs, naive and antigen-experienced compartments could not be conclusively compared. The CMV infection status of donors was not known, potentially confounding age-related changes in expanded clonotypes. Observed TCR beta diversity correlated strongly with the percentage of naive T cells measured by flow cytometry. Estimates of total diversity based on one million sequenced T cells were regarded as lower bounds and as underestimates. As age increased, observed TCR beta diversity per million T cells dropped in a roughly linear way, and a significant reduction was already evident by age 40.

The roughly 39 donors, aged about 6 to 95 years, were systemically healthy Caucasian individuals from Russia. Approximately 9.3 milliliters of peripheral blood were drawn from each donor into EDTA-treated Vacutainer tubes. Ficoll-Paque density-gradient centrifugation was used to isolate PBMCs, with at least 6 million obtained per sample. Total RNA was extracted from PBMCs with Trizol reagent, with at least 6 micrograms obtained per sample. The percentages of naive CD45RAhigh/CD27high T cells were determined by flow cytometry on a PBMC aliquot from every donor. On this clonotype: Its antigen is not yet known. Per-nucleotide qualities are absent, and no much larger clonotype sits a single base away.

The library was generated by 5' RACE. TCRdb names Illumina HiSeq 2500 as the instrument used. A second PCR of roughly 6 to 11 cycles was performed with a sample-barcoded 5' primer and a J-beta primer mix. A template-switch 5' adaptor carrying 12 random nucleotides introduced a unique molecular identifier onto each TCR beta cDNA molecule. Each sample yielded at least 2.5 million CDR3-containing paired-end reads. First-strand cDNA synthesis was performed from all RNA using the Mint cDNA synthesis kit, with priming by a TRBC-specific oligonucleotide. After uracil-DNA glycosylase treatment, a first 18-cycle PCR used universal primers M1SS and BC2_uni_R on all cDNA. As for the authors' bioinformatics: For normalization, 1 million high-quality reads were randomly selected from each sample, with every read carrying a distinct molecular identifier. Instead of being binned into consensus sequences, reads with shared molecular identifiers were discarded. MiTCR, run with a Q25 quality threshold and the strictest error-elimination algorithm, handled CDR3 identification, clonotype clustering and error correction. A nonparametric unseen species model with Euler transformation was used to estimate lower-bound total TCR beta diversity. The public reads were run again by TCRdb, first through fastp at Q25 and then through MiXCR, and only productive beta chains were kept. Each CDR3 protein appears once, grouped with its most common genes and DNA. TCRdb's processing, not the study's, gives the V and J calls here. Within this sample are roughly 2 million distinct CDR3 sequences, with around half of them counted one time only. The ten largest clonotypes hold less than 2.5% of the sample.

CDR1 and CDR2 (LGHNA, YSLEER) derive from the germline V gene. The junction shows trimming of 0 bases on V and 10 bases on J, plus 13 bases between the germline ends. There are 14 amino acids in the CDR3, from cysteine to phenylalanine inclusive. Only CDR3 DNA is held: 42 bases, read in frame from base 1. The chain is made from TRBV4-3 and TRBJ2-1; too little of a D gene remains to name it. This TCR was sampled from a woman between 40 and 50 years old in good health. Sequenced sample: blood. In nucleotides, the sequence is TGCGCCAGCAGCCAAGATAGGTTCGGCCGGGAGCAGTTCTTC. This translates into CASSQDRFGREQFF.